A single TCR beta chain is shown here with its context. Its cognate antigen is unknown. Naive CD4 T cells were sorted as CD45RO-negative, CD62L-positive. Profiling relied on immunoSEQ multiplex PCR, and the TCRdb table lists in-frame clones only, not all of them. The top ten hold more than 0.13% of the sample, which has around 74,000 clones, 85% to 95% seen once. V shed 0 bases and J shed 8 bases, with 13 bases lying between them. CDR3 length: 14 residues. Germline CDR1 and CDR2: SEHNR and FQNEAQ (reference sequence). The sample comes from a study of human versus mouse CDR3 diversity and MHC coevolution. The wider study: The immunoSEQ assay reportedly detects one in 200,000 T cells. The study's findings and limits: The lowest clonal inequality scores came from most of the three human donors.

The sample comprised naive CD4+ T cells from blood. As to subset: CD45RO-negative CD62L-positive naive CD4 T cells. The clonotype comes from a person aged 25 to 69 in good health. J is TRBJ1-2 and V is TRBV7-9; no clear D gene. Here the CDR3 reads CASSLATGVEGYTF. The CDR3 DNA is TGTGCCAGCAGCTTAGCGACCGGAGTTGAAGGCTACACCTTC.